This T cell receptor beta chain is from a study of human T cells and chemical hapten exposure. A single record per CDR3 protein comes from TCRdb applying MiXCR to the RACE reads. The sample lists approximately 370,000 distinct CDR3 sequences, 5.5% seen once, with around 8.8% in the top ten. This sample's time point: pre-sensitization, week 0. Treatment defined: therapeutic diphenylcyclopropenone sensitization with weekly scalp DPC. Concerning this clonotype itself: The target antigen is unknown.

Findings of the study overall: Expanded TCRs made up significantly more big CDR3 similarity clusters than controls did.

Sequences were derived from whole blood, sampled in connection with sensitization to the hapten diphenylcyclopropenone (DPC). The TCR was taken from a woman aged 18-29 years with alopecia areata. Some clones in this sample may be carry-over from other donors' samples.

CDR3 nucleotides: TGTGCCAGCAGTTTAGGATTCCCGACAGGGAGTCAGCCCCAGCATTTT. Residues: CASSLGFPTGSQPQHF. The rearrangement joins TRBV27 to TRBJ1-5; 7 bases match TRBD1. V shed 2 bases and J 6 bases; nucleotides not matched to a gene: 10. The CDR3 extends over 16 amino acids. The germline CDR1 and CDR2 sequences are MNHEY and SMNVEV (reference sequence).